A selection of T cell receptor beta chains follows, all from one sample in a study of blood T cell repertoires in COVID-19. Using immunoSEQ multiplex PCR, the repertoire was profiled, and TCRdb retains in-frame clones only, with some absent. The data show 200,000 to 300,000 clones, with about nine tenths seen just once and over 0.8% held by the top ten. The sequencing input was peripheral blood. The receptors originated from a man between 25 and 39 years old with COVID-19, enrolled during active disease. Both conserved end residues are part of each CDR3. D genes are given only for firm matches. Rows may omit the clone size; those that give it use once, few, many or a size class.

size,J,V,D,DNA,CDR3
.,TRBJ1-2,TRBV2,TRBD1,TGTGCCAGCCAGGACAGGGGGAACTATGGCTACACCTTC,CASQDRGNYGYTF
.,TRBJ2-7,TRBV4-1,.,TGCGCCAGCAGCCGCGGCCAGGGCCTAACCTACGAGCAGTACTTC,CASSRGQGLTYEQYF
.,TRBJ2-4,TRBV5-5,TRBD2,TGTGCCAGCAGCTTGGAGGCCCCTCTAGCGGGGGTCTCCAAAAACATTCAGTACTTC,CASSLEAPLAGVSKNIQYF
.,TRBJ2-4,TRBV7-2,TRBD2,TGTGCCAGCAGCTTATCGTCTAGCGGAAAAAACATTCAGTACTTC,CASSLSSSGKNIQYF
.,TRBJ2-1,TRBV9,.,TGTGCCAGCAGCGTAGAAGGTCCAGGGTACAATGAGCAGTTCTTC,CASSVEGPGYNEQFF
.,TRBJ1-2,TRBV9,TRBD1,TGTGCCAGCAGCGCCACCCCGGGACAGGACTATGGCTACACCTTC,CASSATPGQDYGYTF
.,TRBJ1-3,TRBV19,.,TGTGCCAGTAGTATAGAGTCGGGAGGAATCTCTGGAAACACCATATATTTT,CASSIESGGISGNTIYF
.,TRBJ2-7,TRBV4-2,.,TGTGCCAGCAGCCAAGGTCCAAGCGGGTACGAGCAGTACTTC,CASSQGPSGYEQYF
.,TRBJ2-1,TRBV3-1/TRBV3-2,.,TGTGCCAGCAGCCAAAGCCTCGGGGGGCGTAGGCAGTTCTTC,CASSQSLGGRRQFF
.,TRBJ1-1,TRBV7-3,TRBD1,TGTGCCAGCAGCAGTGGGGGAGGACAGGGCACTGAAGCTTTCTTT,CASSSGGGQGTEAFF
.,TRBJ2-2,TRBV19,TRBD1,TGTGCCAGTAGTATAGATAAAGGGGGCAGCACGAACACCGGGGAGCTGTTTTTT,CASSIDKGGSTNTGELFF
.,TRBJ1-5,TRBV5-4,TRBD1,TGTGCCAGCAGCTTGGGAGGAGGGGGCGGTCAGCCCCAGCATTTT,CASSLGGGGGQPQHF
.,TRBJ1-4,TRBV6-5,.,TGTGCCAGCAGTTACCAGGGGACGGGTGAAAAACTGTTTTTT,CASSYQGTGEKLFF
.,TRBJ2-1,TRBV11-1,TRBD1,TGTGCCAGCAGTCAAACAGGGGGCTTGTACAATGAGCAGTTCTTC,CASSQTGGLYNEQFF
few,TRBJ1-6,TRBV5-1,.,TGCGCCAGCAGCCGGGACAACGGCTCACCCCTCCACTTT,CASSRDNGSPLHF
.,TRBJ2-7,TRBV5-4,.,TGTGCCAGCAGCTTGGATGGAGGAGTATTAACCTATTCGGGGGAGCAGTACTTC,CASSLDGGVLTYSGEQYF
.,TRBJ1-3,TRBV5-4,.,TGTGCCAGCAGCTTGGGGACAGCCACTTCTGGAAACACCATATATTTT,CASSLGTATSGNTIYF
once,TRBJ2-3,TRBV10-2,TRBD2,TGCGCCAGCAGACCCCCACTAGCGGGGGGACCCACAGATACGCAGTATTTT,CASRPPLAGGPTDTQYF
.,TRBJ2-3,TRBV2,TRBD2,TGTGCCAGCAGTCCCGATAGCGGGGTTTCGGGAGATACGCAGTATTTT,CASSPDSGVSGDTQYF
.,TRBJ1-1,TRBV14,.,TGTGCCAGCAGCCCCCGGCGGTTGAGTTCTGAAGCTTTCTTT,CASSPRRLSSEAFF
.,TRBJ1-3,TRBV29-1,TRBD1,TGCAGCGCCGGGGACAGGGGTGGAAACACCATATATTTT,CSAGDRGGNTIYF
.,TRBJ2-1,TRBV5-1,.,TGCGCCAGCAGCTTGGAGCGTAATGAGCAGTTCTTC,CASSLERNEQFF
.,TRBJ2-5,TRBV6-5,TRBD2,TGTGCCAGCAAGGAGAGCGGGGGAAGAGAGACCCAGTACTTC,CASKESGGRETQYF
.,TRBJ2-1,TRBV24-1,TRBD1,TGTGCCACCAGTGATTCGGGACAGGGCTACAATGAGCAGTTCTTC,CATSDSGQGYNEQFF
.,TRBJ2-3,TRBV4-2,TRBD2,TGTGCCAGCAGCCAATCGAGCGGGGTTAGCACAGATACGCAGTATTTT,CASSQSSGVSTDTQYF
.,TRBJ1-5,TRBV4-1,.,TGCGCCAGCAGCTCGGGTGTTTCGGTCGTACAGCCCCAGCATTTT,CASSSGVSVVQPQHF
.,TRBJ1-1,TRBV7-2,TRBD1,TGTGCCAGCAGCTCAAGACAGGGATCCACTGAAGCTTTCTTT,CASSSRQGSTEAFF
.,TRBJ2-2,TRBV27,.,TGTGCCAGCATCCACAACCAAGCCGGGGCAGGGGTTCACGGGGAGCTGTTTTTT,CASIHNQAGAGVHGELFF
.,TRBJ1-1,TRBV19,.,TGTGCCAGTAGTATAGATCGGGCTGAAGCTTTCTTT,CASSIDRAEAFF
.,TRBJ1-5,TRBV10-3,.,TGTGCCATCAGTGCCGATAACCGCGACAATCAGCCCCAGCATTTT,CAISADNRDNQPQHF
.,TRBJ1-2,TRBV10-3,.,TGTGCCATCAGTGACAGGGGCACCAGGAACTATGGCTACACCTTC,CAISDRGTRNYGYTF
.,TRBJ1-4,TRBV6-1,TRBD1,TGTGCCAGCAGCGAAAACGGCGGGACAGTCGGAGAAAAACTGTTTTTT,CASSENGGTVGEKLFF
.,TRBJ1-6,TRBV11-2,.,TGTGCCAGCAGCTTAGCTGGAAGAGGGACCCTCCACTTT,CASSLAGRGTLHF
once,TRBJ1-1,TRBV6-5,.,TGTGCCAGCCAGAGGACATTAGCGGCGAACACTGAAGCTTTCTTT,CASQRTLAANTEAFF
.,TRBJ2-1,TRBV27,TRBD2,TGTGCCAGCAGTCTGGGACTAGCGGGGTGGGATGAGCAGTTCTTC,CASSLGLAGWDEQFF
.,TRBJ1-3,TRBV9,TRBD1,TGTGCCAGCAACGAGGGACAGGATGGAAACACCATATATTTT,CASNEGQDGNTIYF
once,TRBJ2-2,TRBV10-2,TRBD2,TGCGCCACCAGGACTAGCGGGTACACCGGGGAGCTGTTTTTT,CATRTSGYTGELFF
few,TRBJ1-2,TRBV12-5,.,TGTGCTAGTGGTTCGCCACAGGGCTCTACTGGCTATGGCTACACCTTC,CASGSPQGSTGYGYTF
.,TRBJ2-2,TRBV7-2,.,TGTGCCAGCAGCTCGCGGGGCCAAGCGGGGGAGCTGTTTTTT,CASSSRGQAGELFF
.,TRBJ2-1,TRBV2,.,TGTGCCAGCAGGGACAGAACCCTTACAATGAGCAAACAGTTCTTC,CASRDRTLTMSKQFF
.,TRBJ2-2,TRBV11-2,.,TGTGCCAGCCGGGGGGCCACCGGGGAGCTGTTTTTT,CASRGATGELFF
.,TRBJ1-2,TRBV20-1,.,TGCAGTGCTAGATTGGCCGATGGCTACACCTTC,CSARLADGYTF